This TCR beta chain was recorded in a study of blood T cell repertoires in COVID-19. Study background: COVID-19 samples, acute and convalescent, were from the United States, Italy and Spain. T cells, B-cell-depleted T cells, or PBMCs supplied cDNA or gDNA.

Per the germline V gene, CDR1 is SGHNT and CDR2 is YENEEA. The CDR3 contains 18 residues. After removal of 8 bases from V and 10 bases from J, the junction contained 25 bases not matched to a gene. Measured with immunoSEQ multiplex PCR; TCRdb has only the in-frame clones, and not every one. This table holds roughly 63,000 clones, 60% to 75% found once. The source of this sequence is a woman at least 80 years old with acute or convalescent COVID-19. The chain combines TRBV11-3 with TRBJ1-4; 7 nucleotides match TRBD1. Sequenced: peripheral blood. CDR3 sequence: CASGTGQFGARERGKLFF. For the CDR3, the DNA is TGTGCCAGCGGGACGGGACAGTTCGGGGCAAGGGAACGGGGAAAACTGTTTTTT.